This TCR beta chain was found in a study of blood T cell repertoires in COVID-19. The overall study: Sample material is recorded as cDNA or gDNA derived from T cells, B-cell-depleted T cells, or PBMCs.

Authors' analysis steps: Amplifying reference gene primers gave estimates of nucleated cell counts. Repertoires were generated with immunoSEQ multiplex PCR, while TCRdb's copy carries only in-frame clones and drops some. From that table come the V and J calls and clone size; the DNA was used to work out D and trimming. The sample yields approximately 190,000 clones, roughly four fifths seen once. The sequenced sample consisted of peripheral blood. The sequence was obtained from a woman in her 70s with active or convalescent COVID-19.

The CDR3 spells CASSSQGRVMNTEAFF. The CDR3 DNA is TGTGCCAGCAGTTCACAGGGGCGAGTAATGAACACTGAAGCTTTCTTT. J is TRBJ1-1 and V is TRBV27, with 7 bases that match TRBD1. This CDR3 region has 16 residues. The V and J ends lost 4 bases and 0 bases, in that order; junction bases with no gene match: 8. Germline V gene data show CDR1 as MNHEY and CDR2 as SMNVEV (reference sequence).